One and the same sample provided the 7 T cell receptor beta chains below, sequenced in a study of molecular identifiers for immune sequencing clone quantification. TCRdb passed the PCR reads through MiXCR, listing each CDR3 protein once. Among fewer than 350,000 distinct CDR3 sequences listed, around a fifth were seen once. Material: naive CD8+ T cells from blood, with Jurkat cell RNA spiked in. Subset denoted: FACS-sorted CD8+CD4-CCR7+CD45RA+ naive T cells. These receptors were collected from a human donor in good health. Some libraries in this study had Jurkat cell RNA spiked in.

In its sample, this clonotype was seen many times. J is TRBJ2-2 and V is TRBV7-3; the D is unclear. The CDR3 is 14 amino acids. V dropped 3 bases and J dropped 2 bases, with 7 bases sitting between them. Germline V gene lookup returns CDR1 SGHTA and CDR2 FQGTGA. This chain's CDR3 is CASSLTHNTGELFF. As DNA, the CDR3 is TGTGCCAGCAGCTTGACCCATAACACCGGGGAGCTGTTTTTT.

There are many counts of this clonotype. The V call is TRBV20-1, the J call TRBJ2-7; a possible D gene is TRBD1 (5 bases). The CDR3 is 15 amino acids. From germline, CDR1 is DFQATT and CDR2 SNEGSKA (reference sequence). V was trimmed by 3 bases and J by 1 base, leaving 16 bases between them. Here the CDR3 DNA reads TGCAGTGCTAGGGACGGTCGGACACCTTCCTACGAGCAGTACTTC. Its protein product is CSARDGRTPSYEQYF.

This sequence joins TRBV5-1 and TRBJ1-5; D is unresolved. V lost 0 bases to trimming and J lost 5 bases, with 9 bases between them. Germline lookup yields CDR1 SGHRS and CDR2 YFSETQ. The CDR3 is made up of 14 amino acids. The CDR3 protein is CASSLASPDQPQHF. The CDR3 bases are TGCGCCAGCAGCTTGGCCAGCCCAGATCAGCCCCAGCATTTT.

There are many counts of this clonotype. The chain uses TRBV19 and TRBJ2-5, with 10 bases matching TRBD2. The germline CDR1 and CDR2 sequences are LNHDA and SQIVND (reference sequence). Trimming took 4 bases from V and 1 from J; bases not matched to a gene: 6. The CDR3 runs 16 residues. CDR3 protein: CASSTSSGGRQETQYF. The CDR3 DNA reads TGTGCCAGTAGTACATCTAGCGGGGGCCGCCAAGAGACCCAGTACTTC. The complete variable domain, with remaining parts taken from reference TRBV19 and TRBJ2-5, reads DGGITQSPKYLFRKEGQNVTLSCEQNLNHDAMYWYRQDPGQGLRLIYYSQIVNDFQKGDIAEGYSVSREKKESFPLTVTSAQKNPTAFYLCASSTSSGGRQETQYFGPGTRLLVL.

In its sample, this clonotype was seen many times. The chain links TRBV12-3 or TRBV12-4 to TRBJ1-4; D is undetermined. The CDR3 totals 16 residues. Trimming cost V 5 bases and J 5 bases, with 18 bases left between them. The CDR3 sequence is CASSPFAPNPNEKLFF. The CDR3, as DNA: TGTGCCAGCAGTCCCTTCGCTCCCAACCCCAATGAAAAACTGTTTTTT.

The V call is TRBV19, the J call TRBJ2-3; TRBD1 agrees at 10 bases. CDR1 LNHDA and CDR2 SQIVND come from the germline V gene (reference sequence). The V and J ends lost 7 bases and 4 bases, in that order; junction bases with no gene match: 8. The CDR3 loop spans 15 amino acids. The CDR3 DNA follows: TGTGCCAGTACTATCGGGACAGGGGTGGCAGATACGCAGTATTTT. It codes for CASTIGTGVADTQYF.

This clonotype was detected many times. The chain is built from TRBV7-9 and TRBJ1-1; D is unclear. CDR3 size: 16 residues. Between the trimmed V and J ends, which lost 5 bases and 4 bases, there was a span of 20 bases. The germline V gene has CDR1 SEHNR and CDR2 FQNEAQ (reference sequence). The DNA for the CDR3 is TGTGCCAGCAGCGACGGGATCCGAATAGAGGGCACTGAAGCTTTCTTT. Residues: CASSDGIRIEGTEAFF. The whole variable domain, remainder taken from reference TRBV7-9 and TRBJ1-1, is DTGVSQNPRHKITKRGQNVTFRCDPISEHNRLYWYRQTLGQGPEFLTYFQNEAQLEKSRLLSDRFSAERPKGSFSTLEIQRTEQGDSAMYLCASSDGIRIEGTEAFFGQGTRLTVV.